This T cell receptor beta chain originates from a study of shared clonotypes between healthy human individuals. Study observations and caveats: Sampling involved blood alone; tissue repertoires likely differ. Richness estimates generally favored naive over memory subsets. Incompleteness in sorted-subset sequencing, despite large depth, was shown by rarefaction.

CD8 cells classed as naive were CD45RO-negative and positively selected for CCR7, excluding terminally differentiated effector memory CD45RA+ cells. Adult donors, all healthy and HIV-negative, had no recent acute infections or vaccinations. Using immunoSEQ multiplex PCR, the repertoire was profiled, and TCRdb retains in-frame clones only, with some absent. The table lists approximately 2,200,000 clones, about 92% of them singletons. On this clone: Its antigen is still unknown.

CDR1 is SGHVS and CDR2 is FNYEAQ in the germline V gene. V lost 4 bases to trimming and J lost 0 bases, with 11 bases between them. This CDR3 has 15 amino acids. J is TRBJ2-3 and V is TRBV7-6; D call uncertain. Sequencing input: naive CD8+ T cells from PBMCs. The sequence was collected from a man between 18 and 29 years old in good health. Some clones in this sample may be carry-over from other donors' samples. This CDR3 reads CASSSWLGSTDTQYF. The CDR3 nucleotides are TGTGCCAGCAGCTCATGGTTAGGGAGCACAGATACGCAGTATTTT.